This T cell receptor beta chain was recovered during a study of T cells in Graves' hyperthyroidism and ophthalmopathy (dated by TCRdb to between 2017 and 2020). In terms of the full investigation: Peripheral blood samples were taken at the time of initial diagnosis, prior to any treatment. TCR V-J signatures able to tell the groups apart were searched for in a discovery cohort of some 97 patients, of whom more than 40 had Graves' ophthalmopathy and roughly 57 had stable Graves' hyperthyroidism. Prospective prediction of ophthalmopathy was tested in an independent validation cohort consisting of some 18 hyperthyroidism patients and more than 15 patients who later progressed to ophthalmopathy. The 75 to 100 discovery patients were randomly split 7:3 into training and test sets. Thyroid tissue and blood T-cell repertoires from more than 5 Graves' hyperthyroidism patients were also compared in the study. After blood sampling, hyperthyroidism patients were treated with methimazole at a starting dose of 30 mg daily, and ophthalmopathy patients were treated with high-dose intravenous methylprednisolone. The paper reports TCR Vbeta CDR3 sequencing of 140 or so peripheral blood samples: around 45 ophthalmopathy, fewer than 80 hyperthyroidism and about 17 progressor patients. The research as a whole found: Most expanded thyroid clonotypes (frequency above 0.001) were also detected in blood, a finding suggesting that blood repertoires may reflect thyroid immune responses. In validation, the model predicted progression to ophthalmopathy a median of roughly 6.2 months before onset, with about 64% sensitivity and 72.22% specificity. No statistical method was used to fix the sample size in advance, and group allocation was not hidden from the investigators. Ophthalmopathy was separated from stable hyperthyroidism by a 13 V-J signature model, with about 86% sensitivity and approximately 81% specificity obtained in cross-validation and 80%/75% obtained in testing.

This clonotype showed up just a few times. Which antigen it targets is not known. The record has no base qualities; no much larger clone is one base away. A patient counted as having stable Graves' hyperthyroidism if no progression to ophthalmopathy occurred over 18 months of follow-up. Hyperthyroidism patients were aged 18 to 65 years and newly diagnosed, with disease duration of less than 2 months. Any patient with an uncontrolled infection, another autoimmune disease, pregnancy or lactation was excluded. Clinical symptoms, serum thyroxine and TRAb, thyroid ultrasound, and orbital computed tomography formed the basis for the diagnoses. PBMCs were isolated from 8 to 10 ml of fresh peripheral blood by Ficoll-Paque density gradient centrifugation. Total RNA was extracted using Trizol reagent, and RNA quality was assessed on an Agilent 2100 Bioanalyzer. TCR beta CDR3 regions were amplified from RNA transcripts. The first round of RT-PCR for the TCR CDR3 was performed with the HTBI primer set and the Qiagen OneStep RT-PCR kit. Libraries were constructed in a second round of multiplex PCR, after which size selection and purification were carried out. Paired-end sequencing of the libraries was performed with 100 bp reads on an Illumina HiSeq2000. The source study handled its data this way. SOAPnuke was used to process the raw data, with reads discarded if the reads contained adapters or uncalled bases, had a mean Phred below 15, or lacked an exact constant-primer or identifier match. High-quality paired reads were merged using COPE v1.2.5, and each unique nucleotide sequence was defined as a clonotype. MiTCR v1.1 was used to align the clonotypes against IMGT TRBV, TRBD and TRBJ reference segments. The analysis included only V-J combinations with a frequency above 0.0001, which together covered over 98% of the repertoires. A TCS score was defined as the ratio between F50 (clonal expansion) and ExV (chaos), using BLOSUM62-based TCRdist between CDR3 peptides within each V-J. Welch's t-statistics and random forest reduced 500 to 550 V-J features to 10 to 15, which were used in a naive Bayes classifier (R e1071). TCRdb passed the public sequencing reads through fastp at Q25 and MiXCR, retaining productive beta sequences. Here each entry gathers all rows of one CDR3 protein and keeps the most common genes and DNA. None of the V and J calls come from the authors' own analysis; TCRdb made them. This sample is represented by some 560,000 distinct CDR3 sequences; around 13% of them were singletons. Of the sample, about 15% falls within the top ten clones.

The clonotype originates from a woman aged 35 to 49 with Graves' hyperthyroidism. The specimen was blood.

The CDR3 protein is CASSPGGAVQDTQYF. The DNA is TGTGCCAGCAGCCCGGGGGGGGCCGTCCAGGATACGCAGTATTTT. The chain joins TRBV9 to TRBJ2-3, with TRBD2 matching 8 junction bases. The CDR3, from cysteine to phenylalanine, totals 15 residues. Only the CDR3 DNA stays, 45 bases, in frame from base 1. CDR1 and CDR2 (SGDLS, YYNGEE) derive from the germline V gene. Here V drops 4 bases and J drops 6 bases, and the junction holds 10 bases not matched to any gene.